This entry lists 9 T cell receptor beta chains sequenced from one sample in a study of cytomegalovirus exposure and HLA in healthy donors. The PCR was carried out with 60 Vbeta primers and 13 Jbeta primers. Using immunoSEQ multiplex PCR, the repertoire was profiled, and TCRdb retains in-frame clones only, with some absent. The data show some 100,000 clones, roughly 74% seen once. Sequenced sample: PBMCs. The source is a woman aged 18 to 35 in good health and CMV-seropositive.

The rearrangement uses TRBV9 and TRBJ2-6, with 8 bases lining up with TRBD1. The V gene end was trimmed by 3 bases and the J gene end by 2 bases; junction bases not matched to a gene: 19. CDR3 length: 21 residues. CDR1 and CDR2 (germline): SGDLS, YYNGEE. The CDR3 here is CASSAEWVQGEGLAGANVLTF. The CDR3 nucleotides are TGTGCCAGCAGCGCCGAATGGGTACAGGGGGAAGGTTTGGCTGGGGCCAACGTCCTGACTTTC.

This chain connects TRBV7-2 to TRBJ2-7; TRBD2 agrees at 7 bases. The ends lost 5 bases at V and 3 bases at J; junction bases unmatched: 1. This CDR3 region has 12 residues. The germline CDR1 and CDR2 sequences are SGHTA and FQGNSA. The CDR3 DNA is TGTGCCAGCAGCCCTAGCGGCTACGAGCAGTACTTC. This gives the protein CASSPSGYEQYF. The full variable domain, completed using reference TRBV7-2 and TRBJ2-7, is GAGVSQSPSNKVTEKGKDVELRCDPISGHTALYWYRQSLGQGLEFLIYFQGNSAPDKSGLPSDRFSAERTGGSVSTLTIQRTQQEDSAVYLCASSPSGYEQYFGPGTRLTVT.

This clone has more than one count but fewer than ten. This chain uses TRBV28 with TRBJ1-6; 7 nucleotides agree with TRBD1. V lost 2 bases and J lost 0; bases outside the gene matches: 4. Per the germline V gene, CDR1 is MDHEN and CDR2 is SYDVKM. This CDR3 has 17 residues. CDR3 sequence: CASSLGTAGSYNSPLHF. Written as DNA, the CDR3 is TGTGCCAGCAGTTTAGGGACAGCTGGCTCCTATAATTCACCCCTCCACTTT.

The CDR3: CASSESWAGGDDEQYF. The CDR3 coding sequence is TGCGCCAGCAGTGAGTCGTGGGCAGGGGGTGACGACGAGCAGTACTTC. V and J are TRBV10-2 and TRBJ2-7; 7 bases align to TRBD1. The CDR3 runs to 16 residues. Germline loops: CDR1 WSHSY, CDR2 SAAADI. Unmatched junction bases numbered 10, after V lost 0 bases and J lost 5 bases.

This sequence joins TRBV7-2 and TRBJ2-5; no firm D call. The germline V and J ends were trimmed by 5 bases and 1 base, with 14 bases remaining between them. Germline V gives CDR1 SGHTA, CDR2 FQGNSA. The CDR3 is made up of 15 amino acids. This CDR3 reads CASSTPTSSQETQYF. The DNA of the CDR3 is TGTGCCAGCAGCACACCAACCTCGTCCCAAGAGACCCAGTACTTC.

This clone was counted only a few times. The CDR3 loop is CAIRGTGSGNTIYF. CDR3 sequence (DNA): TGTGCCATCAGGGGGACAGGTTCTGGAAACACCATATATTTT. The rearrangement links TRBV10-3 to TRBJ1-3, with 8 bases that match TRBD1. Germline values: CDR1 ENHRY, CDR2 SYGVKD. This CDR3 is built from 14 residues. V was clipped by 6 bases and J by 1 base; unmatched bases: 2.

The chain's CDR3 is CASSRGQGLGEQYF. The CDR3 bases are TGTGCCAGCAGCCGTGGACAGGGTTTAGGGGAGCAGTACTTC. V usage is TRBV7-9 and J usage is TRBJ2-7; 8 nucleotides match TRBD1. V shed 5 bases, J shed 7 bases, and the junction held 10 bases outside the gene matches. The germline CDR1 and CDR2 sequences are SEHNR and FQNEAQ (reference sequence). The length of the CDR3 is 14 residues.

This clone came up many times. The chain couples TRBV6-5 to TRBJ2-1; 7 bases map to TRBD1. The germline V gene encodes CDR1 MNHEY and CDR2 SVGAGI. The CDR3 contains 14 residues. The trim removed 6 bases at V and 0 bases at J, leaving 2 bases unmatched. CDR3 protein: CASSRQGSYNEQFF. The CDR3 coding sequence is TGTGCCAGCAGCCGACAGGGCTCCTACAATGAGCAGTTCTTC.

The chain recombines TRBV2 with TRBJ2-2, with D possibly TRBD2 on 6 matching bases. Germline loops: CDR1 SNHLY, CDR2 FYNNEI. V was pared by 9 bases and J by 4 bases, with 21 bases between. The CDR3 length is 16 residues. In DNA, the CDR3 is TGTGCCAGTCGGCCCCTAGCGCCGAAGATCACCGGGGAGCTGTTTTTT. As protein: CASRPLAPKITGELFF. Using reference TRBV2 and TRBJ2-2 for the parts outside the CDR3, the full variable domain is EPEVTQTPSHQVTQMGQEVILRCVPISNHLYFYWYRQILGQKVEFLVSFYNNEISEKSEIFDDQFSVERPDGSNFTLKIRSTKLEDSAMYFCASRPLAPKITGELFFGEGSRLTVL.